Listed below are T cell receptor beta chains from one sample, sequenced in a study of tumor-infiltrating lymphocytes in primary liver carcinoma. One entry per CDR3 protein, called by TCRdb with MiXCR from the multiplex PCR reads. The sample carries about 200,000 distinct CDR3 sequences, approximately 65% recorded once. Sequenced sample: peripheral blood. Receptor source: a woman in her fifties or sixties with primary liver carcinoma and hepatitis B virus infection. Both conserved end residues are part of each CDR3. D genes are given only for firm matches. Part of the rows lack a size; the others show once, few, many or a class for expanded clones.

J gene	D gene	CDR3 length	clone size	V gene	CDR3 DNA	CDR3 protein
TRBJ2-1	NA	17	many	TRBV6-2/TRBV6-3	TGTGCCAGCAGTCAACGGCCCAGAGGGGTGTTTTACAATGAGCAGTTCTTC	CASSQRPRGVFYNEQFF
TRBJ2-3	TRBD2	16	once	TRBV28	TGTGCCAGCTGTCCTGGACTAGCGGGAAACACAGATACGCAGTATTTT	CASCPGLAGNTDTQYF
TRBJ2-3	TRBD2	15	NA	TRBV5-1	TGCGCCAGCAGCTTTCTAGCGGGGAGCATAGTTACGCAGTATTTT	CASSFLAGSIVTQYF
TRBJ2-5	TRBD2	16	NA	TRBV10-2	TGCGCCAGCAGTAGGCTAGCGGGAGTTTACCAAGAGACCCAGTACTTC	CASSRLAGVYQETQYF
TRBJ2-7	TRBD1	15	NA	TRBV11-2	TGTGCCAGCAGTATAGAAAAGGGACAGGGCTACGAGCAGTACTTC	CASSIEKGQGYEQYF
TRBJ2-3	NA	16	NA	TRBV11-1	TGTGCCAGCAGCTGTGGGACCGGTGCTCCACAGATTTCGCAGTATTTT	CASSCGTGAPQISQYF
TRBJ2-5	NA	13	NA	TRBV5-4	TGTGCCAGCAGCACCGGGACCCAAGAGACCCAGTACTTC	CASSTGTQETQYF
TRBJ2-7	TRBD1	14	many	TRBV29-1	TGCAGCGCGCTCAGGGGGACAGGGGTCGACGAGCAGTACTTC	CSALRGTGVDEQYF
TRBJ1-2	NA	14	once	TRBV6-5	TGTGCCAGCAGTGTCACACGGGCGGACAATGGCTACACTTTC	CASSVTRADNGYTF
TRBJ2-3	NA	15	NA	TRBV7-8	TGTGCCAGCAGCTGGAGTAGCAGGAATACAGATACGCAGTATTTT	CASSWSSRNTDTQYF
TRBJ2-6	TRBD1	13	once	TRBV29-1	TGCAGCGTTGTAGTAACAGGGGCCGACGTCCCGACTTTC	CSVVVTGADVPTF
TRBJ2-3	NA	13	NA	TRBV11-3	TGTACCAGCAGCTTCGGATTCACAGATACGCAGTATTTT	CTSSFGFTDTQYF
TRBJ2-7	NA	15	many	TRBV5-5	TGTGCCAGCAGCTTGGCTTGGGCAGCCCCGGACGAGCAGTACTTC	CASSLAWAAPDEQYF
TRBJ2-3	NA	15	NA	TRBV11-2	TGTGCCAGGAGCCCGGCGTGGGCGGGCCCATATACGCAGTATTTT	CARSPAWAGPYTQYF
TRBJ2-5	TRBD2	15	NA	TRBV12-3/TRBV12-4	TGTGCCAGCAGTTTACGTTGCGGGGGAGGAGAGACCCAGTACTTC	CASSLRCGGGETQYF
TRBJ2-3	NA	17	NA	TRBV6-6	TGTGCCAGCAGTCATTGGTTGGGCATGGGAAGCATAGATACGCAGTATTTT	CASSHWLGMGSIDTQYF
TRBJ2-7	TRBD2	14	NA	TRBV11-2	TGTGCCAGCCTAGCGGGAGCTACAGCCTACGAGCAGTACTTC	CASLAGATAYEQYF
TRBJ1-1	TRBD1	15	NA	TRBV11-3	TGTGCCAGCAGCCTCTACCGGGACAGGGAAGGTGAGGCTTCCTTT	CASSLYRDREGEASF
TRBJ1-1	NA	18	many	TRBV4-2	TGTGCCAGCAGCCAGCTTATGGCCAGTTGGGGAGGGGTGGCTGAAGCTTTCTTT	CASSQLMASWGGVAEAFF
TRBJ2-3	NA	17	NA	TRBV11-2	TGTGCCAGCGGCTTAGTGATAGCGAGAGCTTCATTGGATACGCAGTATTTT	CASGLVIARASLDTQYF
TRBJ1-3	NA	11	few	TRBV28	TGTGCCAGCAGTTTATTTCGGACTTACTCCTTT	CASSLFRTYSF
TRBJ2-3	NA	12	NA	TRBV11-2	TGTGCCAGCATACATATACTAGATACGCAGTATTTT	CASIHILDTQYF